This is a list of T cell receptor beta chains from one sample in a study of Graves' ophthalmopathy and Graves' hyperthyroidism. In TCRdb, the multiplex PCR reads were re-called with MiXCR into one record per CDR3 protein. The data show over a million distinct CDR3 sequences, about 40% seen once. The specimen sequenced was peripheral blood or thyroid tissue (not recorded which). The receptors originated from an adult man with Graves' hyperthyroidism. CDR3s include the opening cysteine and the closing phenylalanine or tryptophan. A D gene is named only where the DNA matches it firmly. Clone size, where shown, is once, few, many, or a class for clones that have expanded.

cdr3_length: 16; v_call: TRBV5-1; j_call: TRBJ2-5; d_call: TRBD2; clone_size: many; cdr3_nt: TGCGCCAGCAGTTCTCTAGCGGGGGGAAGCCAAGAGACCCAGTACTTC; cdr3_aa: CASSSLAGGSQETQYF
cdr3_length: 14; v_call: TRBV20-1; j_call: TRBJ1-1; d_call: -; clone_size: -; cdr3_nt: TGCAGTGCTAGTCCTACGTGGGTTATGCCTGAAGCTTTCTTT; cdr3_aa: CSASPTWVMPEAFF
cdr3_length: 13; v_call: TRBV2; j_call: TRBJ2-7; d_call: -; clone_size: -; cdr3_nt: TGTGCCAGCACCGATACTACAAGGGTGGGGGAGTACTTC; cdr3_aa: CASTDTTRVGEYF
cdr3_length: 13; v_call: TRBV9; j_call: TRBJ1-2; d_call: -; clone_size: -; cdr3_nt: TGTGCCAGCAGCTCGGCCCCCACTTCTGGCTACACCTTC; cdr3_aa: CASSSAPTSGYTF
cdr3_length: 13; v_call: TRBV10-3; j_call: TRBJ1-5; d_call: -; clone_size: few; cdr3_nt: TGTGCCAGCAAACCTGGGGTCGGCCAGCCCCAGCATTTT; cdr3_aa: CASKPGVGQPQHF
cdr3_length: 17; v_call: TRBV5-5; j_call: TRBJ1-1; d_call: TRBD1; clone_size: -; cdr3_nt: TGTGCCAGCAGCTTGGCACAGGGGGCGGGGAGGAACACTGAAGCTTTCTTT; cdr3_aa: CASSLAQGAGRNTEAFF
cdr3_length: 14; v_call: TRBV3-1; j_call: TRBJ1-5; d_call: -; clone_size: -; cdr3_nt: TGTGCCAGCAGCCAATTTGGTGTTAATCAGCCCCAGCATTTT; cdr3_aa: CASSQFGVNQPQHF
cdr3_length: 15; v_call: TRBV11-2; j_call: TRBJ2-5; d_call: TRBD1; clone_size: many; cdr3_nt: TGTGCCAGCAGCTTAGATTGGGACAGAACGGAGACCCAGTACTTC; cdr3_aa: CASSLDWDRTETQYF
cdr3_length: 13; v_call: TRBV19; j_call: TRBJ1-1; d_call: -; clone_size: many; cdr3_nt: TGTGCCAGTAGTATTATTGGAGGCACTGAAGCTTTCTTT; cdr3_aa: CASSIIGGTEAFF
cdr3_length: 13; v_call: TRBV12-3/TRBV12-4; j_call: TRBJ1-4; d_call: -; clone_size: -; cdr3_nt: TGTGCCAGCAGTTACAGGGTTAGGGAAAAACTGTTTTTT; cdr3_aa: CASSYRVREKLFF
cdr3_length: 18; v_call: TRBV7-2; j_call: TRBJ1-5; d_call: TRBD1; clone_size: few; cdr3_nt: TGTGCCAGCAGCTCCTCTAGGGGGCTCCAATATAGCAATCAGCCCCAGCATTTT; cdr3_aa: CASSSSRGLQYSNQPQHF
cdr3_length: 9; v_call: TRBV2; j_call: TRBJ2-7; d_call: -; clone_size: many; cdr3_nt: TGTGCCAGCAGTGTGGGACAGTACTTC; cdr3_aa: CASSVGQYF
cdr3_length: 14; v_call: TRBV7-9; j_call: TRBJ1-2; d_call: -; clone_size: many; cdr3_nt: TGTGCCAGCAGCTTAGTCACAGGGAACTATGGCTACACCTTC; cdr3_aa: CASSLVTGNYGYTF
cdr3_length: 13; v_call: TRBV11-2; j_call: TRBJ2-4; d_call: TRBD1; clone_size: -; cdr3_nt: TGTGCCAGCAGCCACGGGACAGTAAACATTCAGTACTTC; cdr3_aa: CASSHGTVNIQYF
cdr3_length: 14; v_call: TRBV6-5; j_call: TRBJ1-6; d_call: -; clone_size: -; cdr3_nt: TGTGCCATCAGTTACTCAGCTACGAAGTCACCCCTCCACTTT; cdr3_aa: CAISYSATKSPLHF
cdr3_length: 13; v_call: TRBV27; j_call: TRBJ1-4; d_call: -; clone_size: few; cdr3_nt: TGTGCCAGCAGTTTGTGGACAGACGAAAAACTGTTTTTT; cdr3_aa: CASSLWTDEKLFF
cdr3_length: 12; v_call: TRBV20-1; j_call: TRBJ1-2; d_call: -; clone_size: -; cdr3_nt: TGCAGTGCTCGCCCGGGAGAGGGTGGCTACACCTTC; cdr3_aa: CSARPGEGGYTF
cdr3_length: 10; v_call: TRBV5-1; j_call: TRBJ2-5; d_call: -; clone_size: -; cdr3_nt: TGTGCCACCATCGGAGAGACCCAGTACTTC; cdr3_aa: CATIGETQYF
cdr3_length: 14; v_call: TRBV10-3; j_call: TRBJ2-7; d_call: TRBD1; clone_size: -; cdr3_nt: TGTACCAGCAGTGCTCGACAGGGTTCCTACGAGCAGTACTTC; cdr3_aa: CTSSARQGSYEQYF
cdr3_length: 14; v_call: TRBV5-6; j_call: TRBJ1-1; d_call: -; clone_size: once; cdr3_nt: TGTGCCAGCAGCTCGGGACGGTTGGACACTGAAGCTTTCTTT; cdr3_aa: CASSSGRLDTEAFF
cdr3_length: 18; v_call: TRBV12-3/TRBV12-4; j_call: TRBJ2-2; d_call: -; clone_size: -; cdr3_nt: TGTGCCAGCAGCTCCTTTGGAGGGAGTGCCCCAAACACCGGGGAGCTGTTTTTT; cdr3_aa: CASSSFGGSAPNTGELFF
cdr3_length: 13; v_call: TRBV11-2; j_call: TRBJ1-4; d_call: -; clone_size: many; cdr3_nt: TGTGCCAGCAGCCCGCGTCTGGGCGAAAAACTGTTTTTT; cdr3_aa: CASSPRLGEKLFF
cdr3_length: 17; v_call: TRBV7-3; j_call: TRBJ2-2; d_call: TRBD2; clone_size: -; cdr3_nt: TGTGCCAGCAGCTCAGATCGAGGCGGGAGTCGTACCGGGGAGCTGTTTTTT; cdr3_aa: CASSSDRGGSRTGELFF
cdr3_length: 15; v_call: TRBV28; j_call: TRBJ2-7; d_call: -; clone_size: -; cdr3_nt: TGTGCCAGCAGTTTTTTGGACGGGCGGGCCTACGAGCAGTACTTC; cdr3_aa: CASSFLDGRAYEQYF
cdr3_length: 16; v_call: TRBV5-1; j_call: TRBJ2-2; d_call: TRBD1; clone_size: -; cdr3_nt: TGCGCCAGCAGCGCGAATCGACAGGGCACCACCGGGGAGCTGTTTTTT; cdr3_aa: CASSANRQGTTGELFF
cdr3_length: 12; v_call: TRBV2; j_call: TRBJ2-2; d_call: -; clone_size: -; cdr3_nt: TGTGCCAGCGAGGACGTGGGCGGGGAGCTGTTTTTT; cdr3_aa: CASEDVGGELFF
cdr3_length: 15; v_call: TRBV10-2; j_call: TRBJ2-7; d_call: TRBD1; clone_size: -; cdr3_nt: TGCGCCAGCGCCGCCGGGACAGGGAAGACCTACGAGCAGTACTTC; cdr3_aa: CASAAGTGKTYEQYF
cdr3_length: 13; v_call: TRBV11-2; j_call: TRBJ1-2; d_call: -; clone_size: -; cdr3_nt: TGTGCCAGCAGGGGGGGTTCCCACTATGGCTACACCTTC; cdr3_aa: CASRGGSHYGYTF
cdr3_length: 16; v_call: TRBV29-1; j_call: TRBJ2-7; d_call: TRBD2; clone_size: once; cdr3_nt: TGCAGCGGGCCGACTGGTAGCGGGACGGCGGCCTACGAGCAGTACTTC; cdr3_aa: CSGPTGSGTAAYEQYF
cdr3_length: 13; v_call: TRBV27; j_call: TRBJ1-1; d_call: -; clone_size: -; cdr3_nt: TGTGCCAGCAGTTTGCCGGTGGGCACTGAAGCTTTCTTT; cdr3_aa: CASSLPVGTEAFF
cdr3_length: 17; v_call: TRBV7-9; j_call: TRBJ2-2; d_call: TRBD1; clone_size: many; cdr3_nt: TGTGCCAGCAGCGTATCACCCGGGGACAGGTACACCGGGGAGCTGTTTTTT; cdr3_aa: CASSVSPGDRYTGELFF
cdr3_length: 14; v_call: TRBV29-1; j_call: TRBJ2-5; d_call: TRBD2; clone_size: once; cdr3_nt: TGCAGCGAACAAGCGTCCAGCGGGAGCGAGACCCAGTACTTC; cdr3_aa: CSEQASSGSETQYF
cdr3_length: 16; v_call: TRBV7-9; j_call: TRBJ1-5; d_call: -; clone_size: -; cdr3_nt: TGTGCCAGCAGCTCAGTCCGGGCCTCGGGCAATCAGCCCCAGCATTTT; cdr3_aa: CASSSVRASGNQPQHF
cdr3_length: 14; v_call: TRBV5-6; j_call: TRBJ2-7; d_call: -; clone_size: -; cdr3_nt: TGTGCCAGCAGCATAGCAGGGGACCAATACGAGCAGTACTTC; cdr3_aa: CASSIAGDQYEQYF
cdr3_length: 15; v_call: TRBV7-9; j_call: TRBJ2-6; d_call: -; clone_size: many; cdr3_nt: TGTGCCAGCAGGCCAAAGCTCTCTGGGGCCAACGTCCTGACTTTC; cdr3_aa: CASRPKLSGANVLTF
cdr3_length: 17; v_call: TRBV4-3; j_call: TRBJ2-7; d_call: -; clone_size: few; cdr3_nt: TGCGCCAGCAGCCACGGTCCTGGGCTAGCGCGACATTACGAGCAGTACTTC; cdr3_aa: CASSHGPGLARHYEQYF
cdr3_length: 13; v_call: TRBV9; j_call: TRBJ1-1; d_call: -; clone_size: many; cdr3_nt: TGTGCCAGCAGCGTAGGAACGGAGGATGAAGCTTTCTTT; cdr3_aa: CASSVGTEDEAFF
cdr3_length: 13; v_call: TRBV7-2; j_call: TRBJ1-1; d_call: TRBD1; clone_size: -; cdr3_nt: TGTGCCAGCAGCTACAGGGGGCAGGGTGTAGCTTTCTTT; cdr3_aa: CASSYRGQGVAFF
cdr3_length: 15; v_call: TRBV7-2; j_call: TRBJ1-1; d_call: -; clone_size: -; cdr3_nt: TGTGCCAGCAGCTTAGCGGGAGGGGCCAGCACTGAAGCTTTCTTT; cdr3_aa: CASSLAGGASTEAFF